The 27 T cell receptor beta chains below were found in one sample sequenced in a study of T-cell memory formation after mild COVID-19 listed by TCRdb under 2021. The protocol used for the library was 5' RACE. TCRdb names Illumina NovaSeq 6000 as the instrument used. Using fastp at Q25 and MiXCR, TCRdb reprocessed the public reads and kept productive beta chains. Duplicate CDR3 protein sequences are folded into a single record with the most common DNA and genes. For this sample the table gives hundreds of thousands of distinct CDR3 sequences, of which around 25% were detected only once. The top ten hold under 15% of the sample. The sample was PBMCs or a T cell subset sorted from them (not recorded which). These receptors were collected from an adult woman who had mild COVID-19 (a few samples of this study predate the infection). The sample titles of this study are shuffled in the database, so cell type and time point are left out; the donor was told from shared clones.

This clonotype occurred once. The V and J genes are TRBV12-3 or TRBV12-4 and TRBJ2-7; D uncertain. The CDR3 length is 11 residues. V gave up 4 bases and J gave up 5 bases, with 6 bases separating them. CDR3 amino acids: CASSYRHEQYF. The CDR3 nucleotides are TGTGCCAGCAGTTATAGGCACGAGCAGTACTTC.

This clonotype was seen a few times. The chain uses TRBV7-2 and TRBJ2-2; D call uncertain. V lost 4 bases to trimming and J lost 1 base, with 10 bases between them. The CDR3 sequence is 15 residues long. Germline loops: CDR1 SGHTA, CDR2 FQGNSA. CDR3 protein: CASSSHGRNTGELFF. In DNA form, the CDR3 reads TGTGCCAGCAGCTCCCACGGTAGGAACACCGGGGAGCTGTTTTTT.

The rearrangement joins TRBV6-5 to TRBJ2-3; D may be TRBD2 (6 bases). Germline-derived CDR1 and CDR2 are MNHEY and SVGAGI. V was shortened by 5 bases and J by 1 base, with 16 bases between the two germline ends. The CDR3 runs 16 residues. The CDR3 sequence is CASSPGLPPRTDTQYF. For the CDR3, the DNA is TGTGCCAGCAGTCCGGGACTTCCCCCCCGCACAGATACGCAGTATTTT.

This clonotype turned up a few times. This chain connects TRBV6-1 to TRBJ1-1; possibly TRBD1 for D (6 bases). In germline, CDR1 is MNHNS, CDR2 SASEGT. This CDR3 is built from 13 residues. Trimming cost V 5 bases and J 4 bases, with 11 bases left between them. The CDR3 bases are TGTGCCAGCAGTTACAGGGTGACCACTGAAGCTTTCTTT. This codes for CASSYRVTTEAFF.

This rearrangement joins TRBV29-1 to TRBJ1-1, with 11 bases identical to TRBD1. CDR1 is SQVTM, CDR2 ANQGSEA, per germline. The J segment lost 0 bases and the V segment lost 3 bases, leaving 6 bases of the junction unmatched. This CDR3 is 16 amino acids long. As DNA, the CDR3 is TGCAGCGTTGAGGGGACAGGGGGAGGGTTGAACACTGAAGCTTTCTTT. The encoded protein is CSVEGTGGGLNTEAFF.

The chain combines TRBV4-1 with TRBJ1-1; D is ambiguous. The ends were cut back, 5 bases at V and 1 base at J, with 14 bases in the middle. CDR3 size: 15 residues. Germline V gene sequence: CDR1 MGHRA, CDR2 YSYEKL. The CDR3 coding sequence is TGCGCCAGCAGCTTCCGACGGAGTCAGAACACTGAAGCTTTCTTT. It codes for CASSFRRSQNTEAFF.

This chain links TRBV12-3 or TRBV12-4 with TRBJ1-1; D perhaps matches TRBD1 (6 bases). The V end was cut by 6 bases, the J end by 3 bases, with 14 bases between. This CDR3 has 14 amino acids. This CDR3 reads CASRETGRDTEAFF. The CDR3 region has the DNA TGTGCCAGCAGAGAAACAGGGCGGGACACTGAAGCTTTCTTT.

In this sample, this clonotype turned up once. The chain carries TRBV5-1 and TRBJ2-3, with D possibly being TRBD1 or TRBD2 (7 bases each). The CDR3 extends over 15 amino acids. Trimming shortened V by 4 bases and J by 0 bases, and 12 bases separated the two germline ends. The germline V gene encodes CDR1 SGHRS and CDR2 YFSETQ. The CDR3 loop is CASSGRGRSTDTQYF. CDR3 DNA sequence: TGCGCCAGCAGCGGGAGGGGGCGAAGCACAGATACGCAGTATTTT.

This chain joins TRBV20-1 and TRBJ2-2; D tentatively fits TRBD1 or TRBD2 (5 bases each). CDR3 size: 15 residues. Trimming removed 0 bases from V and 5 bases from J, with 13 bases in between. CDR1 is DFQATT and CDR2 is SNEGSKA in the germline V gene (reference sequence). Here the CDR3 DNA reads TGCAGTGCTAGAGAAGTCCGGGGCGGGACCGGGGAGCTGTTTTTT. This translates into CSAREVRGGTGELFF.

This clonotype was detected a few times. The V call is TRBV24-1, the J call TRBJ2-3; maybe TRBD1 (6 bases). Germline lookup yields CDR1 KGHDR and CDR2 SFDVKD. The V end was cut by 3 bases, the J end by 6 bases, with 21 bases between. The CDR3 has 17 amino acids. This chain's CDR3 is CATSDPRQGYQGDTQYF. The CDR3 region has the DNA TGTGCCACCAGTGATCCGCGGCAGGGCTACCAGGGGGATACGCAGTATTTT.

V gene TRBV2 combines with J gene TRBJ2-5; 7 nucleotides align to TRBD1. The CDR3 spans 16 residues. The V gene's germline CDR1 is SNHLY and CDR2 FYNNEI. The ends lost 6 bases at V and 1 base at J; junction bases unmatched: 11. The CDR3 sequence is CASRTTKGQTQETQYF. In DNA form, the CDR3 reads TGTGCCAGCAGAACAACAAAGGGACAGACCCAAGAGACCCAGTACTTC.

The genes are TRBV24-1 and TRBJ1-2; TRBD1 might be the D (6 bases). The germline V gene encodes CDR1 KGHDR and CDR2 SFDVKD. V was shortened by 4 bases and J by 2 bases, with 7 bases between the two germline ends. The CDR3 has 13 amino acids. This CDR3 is CATSERGNYGYTF. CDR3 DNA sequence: TGTGCCACCAGTGAGAGGGGGAACTATGGCTACACCTTC.

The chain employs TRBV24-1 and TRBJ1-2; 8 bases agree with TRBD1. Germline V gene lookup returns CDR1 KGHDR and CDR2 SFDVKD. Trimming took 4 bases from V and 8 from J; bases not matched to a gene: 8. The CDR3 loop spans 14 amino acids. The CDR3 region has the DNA TGTGCCACCAGTGACACGGACAGGGTTTACGGCTACACCTTC. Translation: CATSDTDRVYGYTF.

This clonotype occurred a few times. The CDR3 region is CASSQFPTGPSSYNEQFF. DNA for the CDR3: TGTGCCAGCAGCCAGTTCCCGACGGGGCCCAGCTCCTACAATGAGCAGTTCTTC. The rearrangement uses TRBV14 and TRBJ2-1; either TRBD1 or TRBD2 may fit D (5 bases each). Trimming shortened V by 3 bases and J by 0 bases, and 18 bases separated the two germline ends. Per germline, CDR1 SGHDN and CDR2 FVKESK. CDR3 length equals 18 residues.

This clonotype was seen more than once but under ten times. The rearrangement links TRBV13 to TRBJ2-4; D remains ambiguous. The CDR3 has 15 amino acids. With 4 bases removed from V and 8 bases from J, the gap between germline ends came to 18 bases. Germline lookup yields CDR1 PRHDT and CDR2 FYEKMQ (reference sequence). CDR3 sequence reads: CASSYRESIGDIQYF. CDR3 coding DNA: TGTGCCAGCAGCTACCGCGAGTCGATTGGGGACATTCAGTACTTC.

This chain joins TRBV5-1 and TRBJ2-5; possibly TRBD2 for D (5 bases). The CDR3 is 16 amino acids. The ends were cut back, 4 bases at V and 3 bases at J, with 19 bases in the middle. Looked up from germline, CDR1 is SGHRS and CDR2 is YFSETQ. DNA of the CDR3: TGCGCCAGCAGCCTCCCAGGAGGCCGCGTGAAAGAGACCCAGTACTTC. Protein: CASSLPGGRVKETQYF.

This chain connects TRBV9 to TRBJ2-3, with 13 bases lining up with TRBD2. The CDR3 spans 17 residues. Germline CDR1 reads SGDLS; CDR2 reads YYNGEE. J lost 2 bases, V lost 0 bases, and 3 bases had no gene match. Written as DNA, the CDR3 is TGTGCCAGCAGCGTAGGACTAGCGGGGGGCCCCACAGATACGCAGTATTTT. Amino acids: CASSVGLAGGPTDTQYF.

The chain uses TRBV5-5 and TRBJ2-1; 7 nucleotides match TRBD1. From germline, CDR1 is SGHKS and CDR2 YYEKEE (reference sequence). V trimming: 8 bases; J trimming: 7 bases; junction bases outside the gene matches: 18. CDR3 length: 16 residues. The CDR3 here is CARSKKGTGVINEQFF. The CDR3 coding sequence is TGTGCCAGAAGCAAAAAGGGTACAGGGGTTATTAATGAGCAGTTCTTC.

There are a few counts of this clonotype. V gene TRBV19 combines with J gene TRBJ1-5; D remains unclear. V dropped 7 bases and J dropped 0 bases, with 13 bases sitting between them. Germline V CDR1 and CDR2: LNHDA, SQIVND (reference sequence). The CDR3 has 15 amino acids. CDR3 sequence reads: CASKGSGLSNQPQHF. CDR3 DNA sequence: TGTGCCAGTAAGGGCTCGGGTCTTAGCAATCAGCCCCAGCATTTT.

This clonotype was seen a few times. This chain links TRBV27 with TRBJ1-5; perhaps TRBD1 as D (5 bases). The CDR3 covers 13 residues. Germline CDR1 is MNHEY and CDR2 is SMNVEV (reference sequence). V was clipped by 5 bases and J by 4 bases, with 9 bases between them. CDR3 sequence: CASSGEGNQPQHF. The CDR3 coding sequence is TGTGCCAGCAGTGGGGAGGGGAATCAGCCCCAGCATTTT.

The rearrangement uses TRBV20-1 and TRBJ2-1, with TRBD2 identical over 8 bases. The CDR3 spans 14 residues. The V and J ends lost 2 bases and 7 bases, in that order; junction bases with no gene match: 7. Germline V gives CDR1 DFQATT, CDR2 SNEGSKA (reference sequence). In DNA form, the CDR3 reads TGCAGTGCTAGATTCGGCGGGGGGCCTAATGAGCAGTTCTTC. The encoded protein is CSARFGGGPNEQFF.

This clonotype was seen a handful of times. CDR3 region: CAIKVGLAGDEQYF. The CDR3 nucleotides read TGTGCCATCAAGGTCGGTCTAGCGGGAGATGAGCAGTACTTC. The chain links TRBV10-3 to TRBJ2-7; 10 nucleotides agree with TRBD2. CDR3 length: 14 amino acids. Losses at the gene ends were 7 bases for V and 7 bases for J; bases not matched to a gene: 10. Germline V CDR1 and CDR2: ENHRY, SYGVKD.

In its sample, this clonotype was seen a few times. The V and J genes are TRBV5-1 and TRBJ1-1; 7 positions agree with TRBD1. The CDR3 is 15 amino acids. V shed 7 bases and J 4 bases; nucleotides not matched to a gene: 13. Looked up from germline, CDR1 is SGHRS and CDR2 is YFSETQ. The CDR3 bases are TGCGCCAGCGGACGGACAGGACCTGGGGGCACTGAAGCTTTCTTT. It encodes CASGRTGPGGTEAFF.

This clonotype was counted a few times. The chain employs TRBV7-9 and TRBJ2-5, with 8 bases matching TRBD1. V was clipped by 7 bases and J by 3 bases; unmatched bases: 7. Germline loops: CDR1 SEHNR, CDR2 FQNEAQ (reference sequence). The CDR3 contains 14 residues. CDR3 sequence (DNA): TGTGCCAGCAAAGAGACAGGGGTTAAAGAGACCCAGTACTTC. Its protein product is CASKETGVKETQYF.

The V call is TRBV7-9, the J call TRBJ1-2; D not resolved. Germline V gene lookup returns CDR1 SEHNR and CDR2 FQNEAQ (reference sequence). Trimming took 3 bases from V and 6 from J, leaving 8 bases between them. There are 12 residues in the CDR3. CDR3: CASSFPGNGYTF. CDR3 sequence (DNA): TGTGCCAGCAGCTTCCCGGGGAATGGCTACACCTTC.

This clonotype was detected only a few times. CDR3 in DNA: TGCAGTGCTAAACAAAGACTAGCGGGTTACTCCTACGAGCAGTACTTC. This codes for CSAKQRLAGYSYEQYF. This chain connects TRBV20-1 to TRBJ2-7; 10 positions agree with TRBD2. The V and J ends lost 4 bases and 0 bases, in that order; junction bases with no gene match: 9. The CDR3 is 16 residues long. Germline V CDR1 and CDR2: DFQATT, SNEGSKA (reference sequence).

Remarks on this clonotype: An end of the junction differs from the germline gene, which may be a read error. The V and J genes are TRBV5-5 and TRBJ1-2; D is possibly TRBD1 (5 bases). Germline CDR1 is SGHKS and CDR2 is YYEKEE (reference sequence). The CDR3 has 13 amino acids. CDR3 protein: CASSLDRNCGYTF. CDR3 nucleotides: TGTGCCAGCAGCTTGGACAGGAACTGTGGCTACACCTTC.